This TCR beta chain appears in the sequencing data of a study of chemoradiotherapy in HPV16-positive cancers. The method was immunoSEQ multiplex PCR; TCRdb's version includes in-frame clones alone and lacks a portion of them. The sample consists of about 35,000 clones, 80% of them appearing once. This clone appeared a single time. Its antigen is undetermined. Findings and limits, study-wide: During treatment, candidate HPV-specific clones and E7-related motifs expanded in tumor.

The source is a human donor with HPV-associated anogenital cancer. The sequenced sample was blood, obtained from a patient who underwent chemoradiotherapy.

The CDR3 is CAGTITGGNEKLFF. The CDR3 nucleotides are TGTGCCGGAACTATCACAGGGGGGAATGAAAAACTGTTTTTT. V and J are TRBV30 and TRBJ1-4; 8 bases map to TRBD1. The germline V gene encodes CDR1 GTSNPN and CDR2 SVGIG (reference sequence). Unmatched junction bases numbered 10, after V lost 8 bases and J lost 5 bases. This CDR3 is built from 14 residues.